This T cell receptor (beta chain) was identified in a study of brain T cells in children with intractable seizures. V lost 5 bases, J lost 4 bases, and 4 bases stayed unmatched. Germline values: CDR1 MNHEY, CDR2 SMNVEV (reference sequence). The CDR3 contains 13 residues. Study-wide results and caveats: Viral specificity was inferred only from CDR3 similarity; HCMV serostatus was unknown. Pre- and post-surgery blood differed in depth, so pre-surgery absences may be undersampling.

Produced via immunoSEQ multiplex PCR; TCRdb's table is partial and in-frame only. The table lists just under 65,000 clones, 90% to 96% of them singletons. Surgery cases with the highest brain T cell transcript signatures were chosen for sequencing. Pre-surgery treatment included at least one anti-epileptic drug. Comment on this clone: Its specificity is unknown.

The chain recombines TRBV27 with TRBJ1-2; 7 bases are shared with TRBD1. The TCR was taken from a boy under three years old with focal cortical dysplasia and intractable seizures. The sample here was peripheral blood, taken at surgery. CDR3 loop: CASSRQGLYGYTF. CDR3 DNA: TGTGCCAGCAGTCGACAGGGCCTCTATGGCTACACCTTC.